A single sample is the source of the 4 T cell receptor beta chains below, sequenced in a study of T cell changes during pregnancy in multiple sclerosis. Produced via immunoSEQ multiplex PCR; TCRdb's table is partial and in-frame only. The table lists approximately 60,000 clones, approximately 95% of them singletons. Sequences were derived from CD8+ T cells from peripheral blood mononuclear cells, sampled in the second trimester of pregnancy. The receptor source for this set is a female donor with multiple sclerosis, enrolled in a pregnancy study.

The chain is built from TRBV7-9 and TRBJ2-7; the D is unclear. The CDR3 has 13 amino acids. V was pared by 1 base and J by 7 bases, with 11 bases between. In germline, CDR1 is SEHNR, CDR2 FQNEAQ (reference sequence). CDR3 sequence: CASSLDPNWEQYF. In nucleotides, the CDR3 is TGTGCCAGCAGCTTAGATCCAAACTGGGAGCAGTACTTC.

The chain has TRBV2 and TRBJ2-7; 10 bases line up with TRBD1. From germline, CDR1 is SNHLY and CDR2 FYNNEI. This CDR3 has 14 residues. V was clipped by 6 bases and J by 4 bases; unmatched bases: 6. The CDR3 loop is CASSALDRGYEQYF. The CDR3 DNA follows: TGTGCCAGCAGCGCGCTGGACAGGGGGTACGAGCAGTACTTC.

This chain joins TRBV4-3 and TRBJ2-3, with a tentative D call TRBD2 (5 bases). The V and J ends lost 1 base and 5 bases respectively, with 10 bases between them. From germline, CDR1 is LGHNA and CDR2 YSLEER. There are 14 residues in the CDR3. The CDR3 sequence: CASSQVGGRDTQYF. As DNA, the CDR3 is TGCGCCAGCAGCCAAGTGGGTGGGAGAGATACGCAGTATTTT.

The V and J genes are TRBV19 and TRBJ2-1, with 9 bases identical to TRBD2. The length of the CDR3 is 16 residues. The germline gives CDR1 LNHDA, CDR2 SQIVND (reference sequence). After removal of 4 bases from V and 0 bases from J, the junction contained 4 bases not matched to a gene. CDR3 in amino acids: CASSTYSGSSYNEQFF. As DNA, the CDR3 is TGTGCCAGTAGTACCTATAGCGGGAGCTCCTACAATGAGCAGTTCTTC.